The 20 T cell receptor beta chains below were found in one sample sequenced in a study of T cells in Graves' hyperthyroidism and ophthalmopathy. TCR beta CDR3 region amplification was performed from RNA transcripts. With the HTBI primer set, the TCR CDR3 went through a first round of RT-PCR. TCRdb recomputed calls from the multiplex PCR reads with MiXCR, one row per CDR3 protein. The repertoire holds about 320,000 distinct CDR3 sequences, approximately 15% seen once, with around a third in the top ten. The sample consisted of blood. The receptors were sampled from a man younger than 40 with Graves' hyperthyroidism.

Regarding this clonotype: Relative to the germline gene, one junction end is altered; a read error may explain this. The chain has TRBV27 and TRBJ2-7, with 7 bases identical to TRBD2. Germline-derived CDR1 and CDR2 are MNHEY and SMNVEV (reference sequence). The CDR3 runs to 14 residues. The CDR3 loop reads CANSPIGRISEQYF. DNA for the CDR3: TGTGCCAACAGTCCTATCGGGAGGATTTCCGAGCAGTACTTC.

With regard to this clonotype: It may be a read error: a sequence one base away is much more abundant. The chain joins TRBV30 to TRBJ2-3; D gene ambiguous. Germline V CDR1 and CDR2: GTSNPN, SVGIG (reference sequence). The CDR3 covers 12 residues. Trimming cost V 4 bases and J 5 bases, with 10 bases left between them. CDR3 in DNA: TGTGCCTGGACGGCAGTCATAGATACGCAGTATTTT. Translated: CAWTAVIDTQYF.

The CDR3 bases are TGCGCCAGCGGTTCAACAGGGGCCAACACTGAAGCTTTCTTT. Protein sequence: CASGSTGANTEAFF. The chain joins TRBV5-1 to TRBJ1-1, with 7 positions matching TRBD1. The germline V gene has CDR1 SGHRS and CDR2 YFSETQ. The CDR3 is 14 amino acids. V dropped 7 bases and J dropped 2; count of bases not matched to a gene: 8.

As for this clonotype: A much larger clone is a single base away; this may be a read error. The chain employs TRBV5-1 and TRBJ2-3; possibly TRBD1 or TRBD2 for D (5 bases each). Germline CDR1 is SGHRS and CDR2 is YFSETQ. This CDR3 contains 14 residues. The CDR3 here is CASSSPGPPDTRYF. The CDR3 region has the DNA TGCGCCAGCAGCTCCCCGGGACCTCCAGATACGCGGTATTTT.

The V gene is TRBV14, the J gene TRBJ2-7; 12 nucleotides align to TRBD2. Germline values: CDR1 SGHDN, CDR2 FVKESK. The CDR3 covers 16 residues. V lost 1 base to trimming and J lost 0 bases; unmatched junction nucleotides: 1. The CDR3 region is CASSQGTSGVSYEQYF. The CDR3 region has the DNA TGTGCCAGCAGCCAAGGGACTAGCGGGGTCTCCTACGAGCAGTACTTC.

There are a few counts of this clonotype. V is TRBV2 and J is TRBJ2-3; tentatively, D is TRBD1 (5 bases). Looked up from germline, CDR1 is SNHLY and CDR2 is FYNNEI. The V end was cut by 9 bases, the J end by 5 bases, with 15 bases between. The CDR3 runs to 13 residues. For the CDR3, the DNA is TGTGCCAGTATACGAGATCAGGGAGATACGCAGTATTTT. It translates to CASIRDQGDTQYF.

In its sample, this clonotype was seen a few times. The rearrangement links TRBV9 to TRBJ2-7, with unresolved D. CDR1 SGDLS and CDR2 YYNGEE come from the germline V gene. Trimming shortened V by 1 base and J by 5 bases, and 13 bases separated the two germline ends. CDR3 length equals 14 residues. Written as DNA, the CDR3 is TGTGCCAGCAGCGTAACCCACTCTGACGACGAGCAGTACTTC. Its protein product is CASSVTHSDDEQYF.

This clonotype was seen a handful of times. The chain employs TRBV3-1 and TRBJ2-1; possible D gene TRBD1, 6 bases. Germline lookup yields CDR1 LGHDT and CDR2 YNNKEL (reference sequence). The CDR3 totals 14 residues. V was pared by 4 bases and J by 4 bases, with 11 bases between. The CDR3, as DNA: TGTGCCAGCAGCCCCCGAGGACAGTACAATGAGCAGTTCTTC. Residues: CASSPRGQYNEQFF.

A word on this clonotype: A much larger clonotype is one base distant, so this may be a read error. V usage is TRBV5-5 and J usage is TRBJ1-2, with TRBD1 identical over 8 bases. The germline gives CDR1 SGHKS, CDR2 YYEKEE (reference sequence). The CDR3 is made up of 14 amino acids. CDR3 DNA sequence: TGTGCCAGCAGCCCGGAGGGGACAGGAGTGGGCTACGCCTTC. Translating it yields CASSPEGTGVGYAF.

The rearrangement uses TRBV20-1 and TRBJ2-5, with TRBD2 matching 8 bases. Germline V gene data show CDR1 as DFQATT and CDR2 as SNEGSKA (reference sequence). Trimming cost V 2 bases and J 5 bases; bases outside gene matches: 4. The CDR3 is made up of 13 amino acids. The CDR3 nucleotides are TGCAGTGCTAGAAGGCGGGAGGTGGAGACCCAGTACTTC. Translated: CSARRREVETQYF.

CDR3 DNA: TGTGCCTGGGGGGCGGGAGGAGCCTACGAGCAGTACTTC. Encoded protein: CAWGAGGAYEQYF. The rearrangement links TRBV30 to TRBJ2-7, with TRBD2 identical over 8 bases. Losses at the gene ends were 5 bases for V and 2 bases for J; bases not matched to a gene: 5. Per the germline V gene, CDR1 is GTSNPN and CDR2 is SVGIG (reference sequence). The CDR3 has 13 residues.

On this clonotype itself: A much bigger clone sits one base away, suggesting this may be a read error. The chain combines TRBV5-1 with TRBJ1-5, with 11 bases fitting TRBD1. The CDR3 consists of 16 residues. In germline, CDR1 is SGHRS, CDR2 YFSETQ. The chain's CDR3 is CAGSLGTGGNNQPQHF. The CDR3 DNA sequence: TGCGCCGGCAGCTTGGGGACAGGGGGTAACAATCAGCCCCAGCATTTT.

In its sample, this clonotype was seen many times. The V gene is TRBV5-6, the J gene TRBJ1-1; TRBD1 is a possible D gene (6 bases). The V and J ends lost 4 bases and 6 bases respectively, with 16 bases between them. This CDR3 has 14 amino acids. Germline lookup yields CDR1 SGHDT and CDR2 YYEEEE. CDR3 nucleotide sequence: TGTGCCAGCAGCGTTACAGGGAAGGGGGCTGAAGCTTTCTTT. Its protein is CASSVTGKGAEAFF.

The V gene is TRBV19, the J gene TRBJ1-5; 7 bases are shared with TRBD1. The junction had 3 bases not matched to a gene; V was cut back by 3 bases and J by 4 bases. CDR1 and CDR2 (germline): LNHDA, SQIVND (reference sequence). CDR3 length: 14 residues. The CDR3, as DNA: TGTGCCAGTAGTATCACAGGGGATAATCAGCCCCAGCATTTT. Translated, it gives CASSITGDNQPQHF.

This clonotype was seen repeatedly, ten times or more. CDR3 protein: CASKGVEAFF. The CDR3 DNA sequence: TGTGCCAGCAAAGGCGTTGAAGCTTTCTTT. This chain links TRBV12-3 or TRBV12-4 with TRBJ1-1; D is undetermined. The CDR3 is 10 amino acids. V gave up 7 bases and J gave up 7 bases, with 7 bases separating them.

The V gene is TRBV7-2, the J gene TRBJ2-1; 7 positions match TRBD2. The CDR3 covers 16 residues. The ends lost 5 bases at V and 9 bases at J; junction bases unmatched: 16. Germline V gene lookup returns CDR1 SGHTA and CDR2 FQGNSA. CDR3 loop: CASSLPGTTGLAEQFF. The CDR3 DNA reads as TGTGCCAGCAGCCTCCCCGGGACTACGGGTCTCGCTGAGCAGTTCTTC.

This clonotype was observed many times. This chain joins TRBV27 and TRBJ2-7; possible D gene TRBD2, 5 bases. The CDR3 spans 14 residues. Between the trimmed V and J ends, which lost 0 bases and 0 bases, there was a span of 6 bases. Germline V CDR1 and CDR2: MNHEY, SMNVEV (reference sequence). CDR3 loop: CASSLSRDSYEQYF. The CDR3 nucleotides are TGTGCCAGCAGTTTATCGAGGGACTCCTACGAGCAGTACTTC.

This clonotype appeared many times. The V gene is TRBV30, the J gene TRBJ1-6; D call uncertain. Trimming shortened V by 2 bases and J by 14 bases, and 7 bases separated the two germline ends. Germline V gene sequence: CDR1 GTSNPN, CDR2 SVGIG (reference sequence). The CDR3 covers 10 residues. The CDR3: CAWSPPTLHF. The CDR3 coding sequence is TGTGCCTGGAGTCCTCCCACCCTCCACTTT.

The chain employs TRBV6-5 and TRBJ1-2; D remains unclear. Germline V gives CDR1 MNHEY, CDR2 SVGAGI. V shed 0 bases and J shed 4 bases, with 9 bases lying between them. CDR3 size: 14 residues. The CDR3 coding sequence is TGTGCCAGCAGTTACTCGGCGTCCCTCTATGGCTACACCTTC. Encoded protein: CASSYSASLYGYTF.

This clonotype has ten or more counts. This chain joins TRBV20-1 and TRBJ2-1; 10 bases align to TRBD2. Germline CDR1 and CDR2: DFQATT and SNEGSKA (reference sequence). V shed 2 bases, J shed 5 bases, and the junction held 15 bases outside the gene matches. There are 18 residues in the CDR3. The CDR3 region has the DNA TGCAGTGCTAGACCTAATGCGTGGCCTAGCGGGAGAAACAATGAGCAGTTCTTC. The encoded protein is CSARPNAWPSGRNNEQFF.